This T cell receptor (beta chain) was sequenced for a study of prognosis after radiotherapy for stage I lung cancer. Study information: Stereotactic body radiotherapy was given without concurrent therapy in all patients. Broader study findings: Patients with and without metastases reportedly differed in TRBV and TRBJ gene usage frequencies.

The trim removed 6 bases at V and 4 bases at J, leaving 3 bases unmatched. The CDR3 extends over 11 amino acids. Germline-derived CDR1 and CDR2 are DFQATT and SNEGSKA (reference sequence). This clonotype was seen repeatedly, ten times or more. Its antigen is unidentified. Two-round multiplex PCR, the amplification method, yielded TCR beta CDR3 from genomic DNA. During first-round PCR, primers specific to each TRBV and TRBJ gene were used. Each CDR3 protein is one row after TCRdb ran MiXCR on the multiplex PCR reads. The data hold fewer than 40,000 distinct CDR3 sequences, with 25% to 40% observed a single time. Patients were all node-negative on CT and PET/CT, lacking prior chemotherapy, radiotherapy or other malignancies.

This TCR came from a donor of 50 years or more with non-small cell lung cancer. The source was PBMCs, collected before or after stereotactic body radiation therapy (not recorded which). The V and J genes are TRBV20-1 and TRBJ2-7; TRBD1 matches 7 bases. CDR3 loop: CSAATGYEQYF. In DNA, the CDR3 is TGCAGTGCGGCGACAGGGTACGAGCAGTACTTC.